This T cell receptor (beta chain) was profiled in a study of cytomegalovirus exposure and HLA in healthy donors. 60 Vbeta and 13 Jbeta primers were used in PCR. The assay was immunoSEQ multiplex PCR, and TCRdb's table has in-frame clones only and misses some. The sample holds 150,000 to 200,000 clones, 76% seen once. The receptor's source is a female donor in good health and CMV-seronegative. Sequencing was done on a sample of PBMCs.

The CDR3 spells CASSLGQGEGYTF. As DNA, the CDR3 is TGTGCCAGCAGCTTGGGACAGGGTGAAGGCTACACCTTC. This chain links TRBV5-8 with TRBJ1-2; 7 bases line up with TRBD1. Germline assignment: CDR1 SGHTS and CDR2 YDEGEE. V lost 0 bases and J lost 8; bases outside the gene matches: 4. The CDR3 is 13 amino acids.